Below, 2 T cell receptor beta chains from the same sample are listed, as sequenced in a study of blood T cell repertoires in COVID-19. The method was immunoSEQ multiplex PCR; TCRdb's version includes in-frame clones alone and lacks a portion of them. The data contain approximately 150,000 clones, around 84% of them seen just once; the ten biggest clones take up roughly 19%. Source material: peripheral blood. These receptors came from a woman of 80 years or more with acute or convalescent COVID-19.

V is TRBV12-3 or TRBV12-4 and J is TRBJ2-5; 8 bases line up with TRBD2. This CDR3 contains 13 residues. Germline trimming cut 8 bases from V and 10 bases from J; bases unmatched to any gene: 12. The chain's CDR3 is CASSGLAQWGQYF. CDR3 sequence (DNA): TGTGCCAGCTCCGGACTAGCCCAATGGGGCCAGTACTTC.

The chain employs TRBV23-1 and TRBJ2-7; a possible D gene is TRBD1 (6 bases). TRBV23-1 is sorted into the ORF group, with uncertain function. The CDR3 is 16 amino acids. V lost 2 bases, J lost 4 bases, and 18 bases lay in between. DNA of the CDR3: TGCGCCAGCAGTCAAAATTACGGCAGGGGTTCGTACGAGCAGTACTTC. Its translation: CASSQNYGRGSYEQYF.